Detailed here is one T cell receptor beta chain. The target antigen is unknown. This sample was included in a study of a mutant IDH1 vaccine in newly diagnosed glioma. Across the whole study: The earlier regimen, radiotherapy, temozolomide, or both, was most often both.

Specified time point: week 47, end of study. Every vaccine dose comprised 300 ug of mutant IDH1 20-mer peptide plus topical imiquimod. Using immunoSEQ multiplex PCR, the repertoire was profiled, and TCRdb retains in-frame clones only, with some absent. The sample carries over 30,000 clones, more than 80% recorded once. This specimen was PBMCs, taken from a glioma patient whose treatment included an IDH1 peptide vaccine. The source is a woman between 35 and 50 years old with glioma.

This chain's CDR3 is CASTSLAGVNEQFF. The CDR3 coding sequence is TGTGCCAGCACTAGCCTAGCGGGCGTAAATGAGCAGTTCTTC. This sequence joins TRBV9 and TRBJ2-1; 8 positions agree with TRBD2. Germline CDR1 SGDLS, CDR2 YYNGEE. V shed 6 bases, J shed 7 bases, and the junction held 9 bases outside the gene matches. This CDR3 has 14 residues.